This T cell receptor (beta chain) was sequenced for a study of T cells in Graves' hyperthyroidism and ophthalmopathy. Study outcomes and limitations: Through a model of 13 V-J features, ophthalmopathy was separated from stable hyperthyroidism.

The V gene's germline CDR1 is MNHEY and CDR2 SMNVEV (reference sequence). The ends were cut back, 4 bases at V and 5 bases at J, with 9 bases in the middle. The CDR3 is made up of 13 amino acids. Authors of the study amplified TCR beta CDR3 regions from RNA transcripts. First-round RT-PCR of the TCR CDR3 relied on the HTBI primer set. Each CDR3 protein is one row after TCRdb ran MiXCR on the multiplex PCR reads. This table holds 250,000 to 350,000 distinct CDR3 sequences, roughly 15% found once. Patients having uncontrolled infection, another autoimmune disease, pregnancy or lactation were not included. Regarding this clonotype: Its antigen is undetermined.

Sequencing was carried out using blood. This sequence originates from a man under 40 with Graves' hyperthyroidism. This chain joins TRBV27 and TRBJ2-1; D is undetermined. The CDR3 loop reads CASSSRGDNEQFF. CDR3 bases: TGTGCCAGCAGTTCGAGAGGTGACAATGAGCAGTTCTTC.